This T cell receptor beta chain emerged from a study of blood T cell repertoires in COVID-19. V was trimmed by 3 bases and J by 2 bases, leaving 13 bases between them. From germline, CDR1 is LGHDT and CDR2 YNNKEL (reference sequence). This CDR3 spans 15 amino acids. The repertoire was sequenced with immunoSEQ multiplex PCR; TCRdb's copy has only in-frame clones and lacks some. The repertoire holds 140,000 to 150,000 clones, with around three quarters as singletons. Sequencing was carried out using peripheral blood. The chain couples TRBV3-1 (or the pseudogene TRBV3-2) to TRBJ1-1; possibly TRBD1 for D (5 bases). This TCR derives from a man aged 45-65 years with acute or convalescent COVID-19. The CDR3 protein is CASSQFGHSNTEAFF. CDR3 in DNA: TGTGCCAGCAGCCAGTTCGGACACTCAAACACTGAAGCTTTCTTT.